This TCR beta chain was obtained from a study of control samples from healthy donors and cancer patients. TCRdb's table, derived via immunoSEQ multiplex PCR, lists solely in-frame clones and lacks some. The repertoire holds around 130,000 clones, 90% to 95% seen once, with roughly 1.7% in the top ten. Trimming cost V 5 bases and J 2 bases, with 12 bases left between them. From germline, CDR1 is SGHAT and CDR2 FQNNGV. The length of the CDR3 is 14 residues. The sequence derives from a man in his fifties with head and neck cancer. Sequenced material: PBMCs. This rearrangement joins TRBV11-2 to TRBJ2-5; weak D call: TRBD1 (6 bases). CDR3 coding DNA: TGTGCCAGCAGCCTAACTCAGGGGCAAGAGACCCAGTACTTC. Its protein is CASSLTQGQETQYF.